What follows is one T cell receptor (beta chain) and its context. Its antigen remains unidentified. The input lacks base qualities; no much larger clone sits a single base away. Library generation was performed with the immunoSEQ multiplex PCR assay. TCRdb holds this immuneACCESS table with in-frame rearrangements only. Some clones are missing; in checked studies, unresolved V genes explain under half, and the rest has no known cause. The sample table shows almost 550,000 clones, and around 82% are seen once. The ten largest clones represent about 0.014% of the sample. This specimen belongs to a study of shared T cell receptors in the human thymus (dated by TCRdb to the early 2020s). Some background on the complete study: The study investigated the way shared, self-reactive T-cell receptor alpha chains are produced in the human thymus.

CDR1 and CDR2 are read off the germline V gene as SNHLY and FYNNEI. Inclusive of the bounding cysteine and phenylalanine, the CDR3 is 19 residues long. The read is trimmed to its CDR3 DNA, 57 bases read in frame from base 1. V is pruned by 6 bases and J by 0 bases, leaving 17 bases of the junction without a gene match. The same sample was also used in a study of human thymus T cells. The second study's authors report: The donors were immunologically healthy infants in Finland who had open corrective cardiac surgery for congenital heart defects. The thymus tissue came from surgical resects taken out during corrective cardiac surgery. Both the thymic and the peripheral blood repertoires appeared to show biased V and J gene segment usage. According to the related research, thymic TCR repertoires were highly overlapping among unrelated individuals. The study characterized TCR alpha and beta repertoires from roughly eight infant thymus samples and four related peripheral blood samples. The infant donors were 7 to 244 days old, and the cohort included several males and two females. Thymocytes were released mechanically from tissue and stored at -70 °C as pellets of roughly 8.5-32 million cells. Genomic DNA was extracted from frozen cell pellets with a QIAsymphony instrument. TCRB and TCRAD loci were amplified from a standardized quantity of quality-controlled genomic DNA using the immunoSEQ multiplex PCR assay. Amplicons spanned the V(D)J region at a length sufficient to cover the CDR3 and identify V and J genes. The amplicons were sequenced on an Illumina platform via the commercial immunoSEQ service. Primer bias and sequencing errors were corrected using previously described methods, and TCRAD and TCRB definitions followed the IMGT database. immunoSEQ Analyzer 3.0 and VDJTools were used for repertoire analysis, which covered basic statistics, V/J segment usage, diversity estimates, rarefaction and pairwise overlap. Chao1, ChaoE, Efron-Thisted, Shannon and inverse Simpson indices were used to estimate diversity, which was also estimated on datasets down-sampled to the smallest sample. For repertoire overlap, CDR3 nucleotide sequence, V gene and J gene had to match strictly, and clustering was done by Jaccard-based multidimensional scaling. On average, thymus samples gave about 750,000 unique TCRB clonotypes, whereas blood samples gave 75,000 to 85,000.

The chain was built from TRBV2 and TRBJ1-3; TRBD1 lines up with 7 middle nucleotides. This sequence was found in a boy under three years old with a congenital heart defect. Donor details come from another sample of the same person, matched by shared clones. The sequenced material came from thymocytes. Read as DNA, the sequence is TGTGCCAGCAGCGCGACAGGGTTCGGGCCTTCCTTCTCTGGAAACACCATATATTTT. This sequence encodes CASSATGFGPSFSGNTIYF.